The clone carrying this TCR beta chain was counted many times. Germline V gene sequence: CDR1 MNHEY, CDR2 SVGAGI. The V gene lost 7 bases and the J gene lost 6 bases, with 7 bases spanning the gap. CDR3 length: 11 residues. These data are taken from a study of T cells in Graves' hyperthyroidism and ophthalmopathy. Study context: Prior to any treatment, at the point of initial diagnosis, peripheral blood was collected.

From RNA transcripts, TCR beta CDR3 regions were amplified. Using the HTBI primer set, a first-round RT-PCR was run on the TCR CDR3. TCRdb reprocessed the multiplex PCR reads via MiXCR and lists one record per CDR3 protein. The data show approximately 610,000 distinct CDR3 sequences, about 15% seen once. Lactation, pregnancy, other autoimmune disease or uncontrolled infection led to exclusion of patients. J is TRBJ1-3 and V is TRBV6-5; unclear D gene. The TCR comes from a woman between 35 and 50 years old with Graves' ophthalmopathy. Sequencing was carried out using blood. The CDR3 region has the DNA TGTGCCAGCAAGGACGAAAACACCATATATTTT. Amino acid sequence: CASKDENTIYF.